This T cell receptor beta chain appears in the sequencing data of a study of response to subunit inactivated influenza vaccine. One entry per CDR3 protein results from TCRdb running MiXCR on the RT-PCR reads. The table has approximately 200,000 distinct CDR3 sequences, around 14% seen once. Regarding the study as a whole: Authors suggested each seasonal influenza vaccination recruits few new T cells.

Between the trimmed V and J ends, which lost 1 base and 5 bases, there was a span of 9 bases. The CDR3 sequence is 15 residues long. From germline, CDR1 is LGHNA and CDR2 YNFKEQ. This clonotype was found many times. Its specificity is unknown. The input for sequencing was CD8+ T cells sorted from PBMCs, taken approximately 5 days after vaccination. This chain links TRBV4-2 with TRBJ1-6; maybe TRBD1 (6 bases). The receptor's source is a man aged 50 to 59 who received an inactivated influenza vaccine. The CDR3: CASSQVQGNNSPLHF. CDR3 sequence (DNA): TGTGCCAGCAGCCAAGTACAGGGAAATAATTCACCCCTCCACTTT.